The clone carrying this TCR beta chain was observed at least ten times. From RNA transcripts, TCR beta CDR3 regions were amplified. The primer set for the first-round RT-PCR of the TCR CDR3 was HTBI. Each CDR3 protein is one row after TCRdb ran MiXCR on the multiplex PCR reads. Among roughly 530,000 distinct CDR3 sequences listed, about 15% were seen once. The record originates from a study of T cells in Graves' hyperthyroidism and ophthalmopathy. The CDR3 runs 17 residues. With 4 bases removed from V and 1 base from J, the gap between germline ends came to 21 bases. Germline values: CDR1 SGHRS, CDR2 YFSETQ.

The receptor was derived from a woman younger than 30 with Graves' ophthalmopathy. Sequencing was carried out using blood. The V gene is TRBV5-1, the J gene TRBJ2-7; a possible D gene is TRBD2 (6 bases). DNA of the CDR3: TGCGCCAGCAGCCCTAGACTAGACCCGACGGGTTCCTACGAGCAGTACTTC. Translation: CASSPRLDPTGSYEQYF.